What follows are 10 T cell receptor beta chains derived from one specimen sequenced in a study of patients and donors after allogeneic stem cell transplantation. From the RT-PCR reads, TCRdb called clonotypes with MiXCR, one entry per CDR3 protein. The repertoire consists of about 960,000 distinct CDR3 sequences, with roughly 17% occurring once and the leading ten covering 5% to 6.5%. Sequences were obtained from blood, either unsorted or a sorted T cell fraction (not recorded which). These receptors all come from a human donor who was either an allogeneic HSCT recipient or a stem cell or donor lymphocyte infusion donor (not recorded which). It is not recorded whose cells these are; they may come from a transplant donor.

This clonotype occurred a few times. This chain uses TRBV4-2 with TRBJ2-1, with D hard to call. The CDR3 loop spans 13 amino acids. The V gene lost 2 bases and the J gene lost 3 bases, with 5 bases spanning the gap. Germline CDR1 is LGHNA and CDR2 is YNFKEQ. CDR3 sequence reads: CASSQPHYNEQFF. The CDR3, as DNA: TGTGCCAGCAGCCAACCTCACTACAATGAGCAGTTCTTC.

This chain joins TRBV6-2 or TRBV6-3 and TRBJ1-4; no reliable D call. Per germline, CDR1 MNHEY and CDR2 SVGEGT. Trimming took 5 bases from V and 0 from J, leaving 13 bases between them. The CDR3 is made up of 16 amino acids. As DNA, the CDR3 is TGTGCCAGCAGTGAGTCGCTTTGGTCAACTAATGAAAAACTGTTTTTT. Encoded protein: CASSESLWSTNEKLFF.

The genes are TRBV6-6 and TRBJ1-1; D unclear. With 7 bases removed from V and 1 base from J, the gap between germline ends came to 10 bases. The CDR3 is made up of 13 amino acids. From germline, CDR1 is MNHNY and CDR2 SVGAGI (reference sequence). CDR3 amino acids: CASINSKNTEAFF. CDR3 bases: TGTGCCAGCATCAACAGCAAGAACACTGAAGCTTTCTTT.

V usage is TRBV7-9 and J usage is TRBJ1-4; unclear D gene. The CDR3 contains 14 residues. V lost 3 bases and J lost 7, with 12 bases in between. Looked up from germline, CDR1 is SEHNR and CDR2 is FQNEAQ (reference sequence). The CDR3 reads CASSLGEESEKLFF. The CDR3 nucleotides are TGTGCCAGCAGCTTGGGAGAGGAGAGTGAAAAACTGTTTTTT.

The chain employs TRBV12-5 and TRBJ2-1; no clear D. The germline V and J ends were trimmed by 5 bases and 3 bases, with 5 bases remaining between them. The CDR3 covers 12 residues. The germline V gene has CDR1 LGHNT and CDR2 FRNRAP. CDR3 DNA: TGTGCTAGTGGTCCCGGCTACAATGAGCAGTTCTTC. Encoded protein: CASGPGYNEQFF.

V and J are TRBV6-5 and TRBJ1-1; a possible D gene is TRBD1 (6 bases). V dropped 0 bases and J dropped 4 bases, with 12 bases sitting between them. The CDR3 is 15 amino acids. Germline values: CDR1 MNHEY, CDR2 SVGAGI. CDR3 residues: CASSYSLRGTTEAFF. The CDR3 DNA reads TGTGCCAGCAGTTACTCGTTGAGGGGGACCACTGAAGCTTTCTTT.

This clonotype was counted many times. The chain links TRBV20-1 to TRBJ2-1, with 8 bases that match TRBD2. This CDR3 is built from 15 residues. The junction had 4 bases not matched to a gene; V was cut back by 3 bases and J by 0 bases. The germline V gene encodes CDR1 DFQATT and CDR2 SNEGSKA (reference sequence). CDR3 sequence reads: CSARVAGSSYNEQFF. The CDR3 DNA sequence: TGCAGTGCTAGGGTAGCGGGGAGCTCCTACAATGAGCAGTTCTTC.

This clonotype was recorded a few times. The J gene is TRBJ2-7, the V gene TRBV20-1; maybe TRBD2 (5 bases). The CDR3 is 16 amino acids. Germline CDR1 reads DFQATT; CDR2 reads SNEGSKA (reference sequence). The V and J ends lost 0 bases and 4 bases respectively, with 19 bases between them. CDR3 DNA: TGCAGTGCTAGAGATGAAAAGGCGGGCGCCCTTTACGAGCAGTACTTC. Protein: CSARDEKAGALYEQYF.

At least ten counts were recorded for this clonotype. The chain recombines TRBV20-1 with TRBJ2-3; 14 bases fit TRBD2. Germline-derived CDR1 and CDR2 are DFQATT and SNEGSKA (reference sequence). The length of the CDR3 is 14 residues. Trimming cost V 6 bases and J 7 bases; bases outside gene matches: 6. CDR3 loop: CSAKTSGRANTQYF. CDR3 in DNA: TGCAGTGCCAAGACTAGCGGGAGGGCGAATACGCAGTATTTT.

V and J are TRBV4-1 and TRBJ2-7; D gene uncertain. Germline V gene lookup returns CDR1 MGHRA and CDR2 YSYEKL. Between the trimmed V and J ends, which lost 2 bases and 3 bases, there was a span of 14 bases. CDR3 size: 15 residues. CDR3 coding DNA: TGCGCCAGCAGCCAATCTGGTGGCAATAACTACGAGCAGTACTTC. Residues: CASSQSGGNNYEQYF.